These 2 T cell receptor beta chains were sequenced from one sample in a study of T cells in Graves' hyperthyroidism and ophthalmopathy (dated by TCRdb to about 2019). The library was obtained by multiplex PCR. The data were produced on an Illumina HiSeq 2000. TCR beta CDR3 regions were amplified from RNA transcripts. For the first round of RT-PCR on the TCR CDR3, the HTBI primer set was used together with the Qiagen OneStep RT-PCR kit. In-frame beta chains were kept once TCRdb had trimmed the public reads at Q25 with fastp and called clones with MiXCR. Rows matching on CDR3 protein sequence are summarized as one entry with the most common DNA and genes. This sample has roughly 250,000 distinct CDR3 sequences in its table, and about a sixth of those were observed once. The ten largest account for around 28% of the sample. The sample was blood. The receptors derive from a woman aged 18-30 years with Graves' ophthalmopathy.

This clonotype came up a few times. The rearrangement links TRBV11-2 to TRBJ1-2; D call uncertain. Trimming pared 3 bases from V and 13 bases from J, leaving 18 bases between. Germline V gives CDR1 SGHAT, CDR2 FQNNGV. The CDR3 has 13 residues. Here the CDR3 reads CASSFLKTDRRTF. As DNA, the CDR3 is TGTGCCAGCAGCTTTTTAAAGACGGACCGGCGCACCTTC.

At least ten counts were recorded for this clonotype. The rearrangement joins TRBV5-5 to TRBJ1-1; 8 bases align to TRBD1. Trimming took 4 bases from V and 6 from J; bases not matched to a gene: 11. Germline CDR1 SGHKS, CDR2 YYEKEE (reference sequence). The CDR3 has 15 residues. CDR3 sequence: CASSGTDRVIAEAFF. CDR3 DNA: TGTGCCAGCAGCGGAACGGACAGGGTCATCGCTGAAGCTTTCTTT.